A single T cell receptor beta chain is shown here with its context. This sample is drawn from a study of blood T cell repertoires in COVID-19. This CDR3 comprises 12 residues. V lost 8 bases and J 5 bases, leaving 12 bases between the germline ends. Germline V CDR1 and CDR2: SGHAT, FQNNGV. Generated by immunoSEQ multiplex PCR, the TCRdb table keeps only in-frame clones and is missing some. This sample has under 250,000 clones, with about 86% found just once. The receptor comes from a woman in her fifties or sixties with acute or convalescent COVID-19. The sample was peripheral blood. The rearrangement joins TRBV11-2 to TRBJ1-1; no definite D call. For the CDR3, the DNA is TGTGCCAGCTGCCACAGCGGAACTGAAGCTTTCTTT. The encoded protein is CASCHSGTEAFF.